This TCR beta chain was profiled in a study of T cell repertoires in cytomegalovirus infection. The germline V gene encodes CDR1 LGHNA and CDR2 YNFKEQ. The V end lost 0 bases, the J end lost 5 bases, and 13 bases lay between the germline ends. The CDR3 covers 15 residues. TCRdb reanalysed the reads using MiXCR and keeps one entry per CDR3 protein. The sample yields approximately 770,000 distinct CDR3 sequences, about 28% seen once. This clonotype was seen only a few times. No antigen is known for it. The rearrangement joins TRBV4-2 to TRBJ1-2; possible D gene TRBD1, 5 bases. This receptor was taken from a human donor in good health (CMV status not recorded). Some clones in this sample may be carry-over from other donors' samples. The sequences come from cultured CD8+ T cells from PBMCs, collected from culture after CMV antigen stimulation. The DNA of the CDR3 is TGTGCCAGCAGCCAAGAGTCAGGGCTGAGGTATGGCTACACCTTC. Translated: CASSQESGLRYGYTF.